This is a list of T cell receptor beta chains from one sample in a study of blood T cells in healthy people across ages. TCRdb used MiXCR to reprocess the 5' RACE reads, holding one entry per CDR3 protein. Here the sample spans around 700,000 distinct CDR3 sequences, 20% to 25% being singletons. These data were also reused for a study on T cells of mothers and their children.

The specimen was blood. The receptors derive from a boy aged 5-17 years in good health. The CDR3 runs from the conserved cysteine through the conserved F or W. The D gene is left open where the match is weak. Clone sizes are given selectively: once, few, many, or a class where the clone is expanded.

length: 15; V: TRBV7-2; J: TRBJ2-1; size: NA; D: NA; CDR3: CASSLDRADYNEQFF; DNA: TGTGCCAGCAGCTTGGACAGAGCGGACTACAATGAGCAGTTCTTC
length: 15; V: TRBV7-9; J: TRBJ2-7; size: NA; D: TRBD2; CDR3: CASSPSGTSGSEQYF; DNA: TGTGCCAGCAGCCCATCCGGGACTAGCGGGAGCGAGCAGTACTTC
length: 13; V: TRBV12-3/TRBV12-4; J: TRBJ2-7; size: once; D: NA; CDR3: CASSFHRIYEQYF; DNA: TGTGCCAGCAGTTTTCACAGAATCTACGAGCAGTACTTC
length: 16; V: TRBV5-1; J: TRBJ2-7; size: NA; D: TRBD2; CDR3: CASSGGLAGGEDEQYF; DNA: TGCGCCAGCAGCGGGGGACTAGCGGGAGGAGAGGACGAGCAGTACTTC
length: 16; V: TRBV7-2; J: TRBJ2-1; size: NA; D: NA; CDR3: CASSLGAGVFYNEQFF; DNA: TGTGCCAGCAGCTTAGGTGCTGGCGTCTTCTACAATGAGCAGTTCTTC
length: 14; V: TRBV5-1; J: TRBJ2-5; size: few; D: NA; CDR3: CASSSGSFDETQYF; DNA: TGCGCCAGCAGCTCCGGGAGTTTCGACGAGACCCAGTACTTC
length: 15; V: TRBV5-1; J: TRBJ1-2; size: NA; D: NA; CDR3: CASSLGSPGGRGYTF; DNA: TGCGCCAGCAGCTTGGGGAGCCCCGGGGGCAGAGGCTACACCTTC
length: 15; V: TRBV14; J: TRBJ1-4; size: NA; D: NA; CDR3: CASSTHGVGNEKLFF; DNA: TGTGCCAGCAGCACCCACGGGGTGGGTAATGAAAAACTGTTTTTT
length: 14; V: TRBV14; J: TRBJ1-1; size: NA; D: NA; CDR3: CASNRGAPNTEAFF; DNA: TGTGCCAGCAACCGAGGGGCCCCGAACACTGAAGCTTTCTTT
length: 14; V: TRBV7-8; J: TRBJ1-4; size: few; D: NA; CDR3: CASNSGAPNEKLFF; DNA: TGTGCCAGCAACTCAGGGGCCCCGAATGAAAAACTGTTTTTT
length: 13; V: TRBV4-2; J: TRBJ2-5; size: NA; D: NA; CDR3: CASSQDYFGTQYF; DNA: TGTGCCAGCAGCCAAGACTACTTCGGGACCCAGTACTTC
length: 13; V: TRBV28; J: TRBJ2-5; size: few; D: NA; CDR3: CASSSQWQETQYF; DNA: TGTGCCAGCAGTAGTCAGTGGCAAGAGACCCAGTACTTC
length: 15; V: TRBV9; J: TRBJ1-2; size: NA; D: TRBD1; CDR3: CASSVTGAPAGGYTF; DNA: TGTGCCAGCAGCGTAACAGGGGCCCCAGCAGGGGGCTACACCTTC
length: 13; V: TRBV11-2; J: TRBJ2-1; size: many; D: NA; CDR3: CASSFFSYNEQFF; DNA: TGTGCCAGCAGCTTCTTCTCGTACAATGAGCAGTTCTTC
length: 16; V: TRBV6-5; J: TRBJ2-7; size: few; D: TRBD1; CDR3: CASSSIPGQESYEQYF; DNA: TGTGCCAGCAGTTCCATCCCCGGACAGGAATCCTACGAGCAGTACTTC
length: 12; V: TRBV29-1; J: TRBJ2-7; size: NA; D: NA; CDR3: CSVIRDNYEQYF; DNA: TGCAGCGTGATCCGGGACAACTACGAGCAGTACTTC
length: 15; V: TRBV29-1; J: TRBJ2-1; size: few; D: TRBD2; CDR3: CSVGKGRGRSDEQFF; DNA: TGCAGCGTTGGGAAGGGCCGCGGGAGGTCCGATGAGCAGTTCTTC
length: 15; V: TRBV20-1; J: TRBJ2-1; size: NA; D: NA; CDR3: CSVPTRDAGVNEQFF; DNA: TGCAGTGTCCCGACAAGGGACGCCGGGGTCAATGAGCAGTTCTTC
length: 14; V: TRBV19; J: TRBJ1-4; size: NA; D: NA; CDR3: CASSNPGAEEKLFF; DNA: TGTGCCAGTAGTAATCCAGGGGCCGAGGAAAAACTGTTTTTT
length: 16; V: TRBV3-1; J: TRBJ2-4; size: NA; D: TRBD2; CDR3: CASSQAGLAGGNIQYF; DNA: TGTGCCAGCAGCCAGGCGGGACTAGCTGGGGGAAACATTCAGTACTTC
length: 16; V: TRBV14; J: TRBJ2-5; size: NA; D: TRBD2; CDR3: CASSQDGTSDLETQYF; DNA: TGTGCCAGCAGCCAAGATGGGACTAGCGATTTAGAGACCCAGTACTTC
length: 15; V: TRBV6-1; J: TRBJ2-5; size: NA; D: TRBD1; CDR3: CASSDQDRESETQYF; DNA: TGTGCCAGCAGTGATCAGGACAGGGAGTCTGAGACCCAGTACTTC
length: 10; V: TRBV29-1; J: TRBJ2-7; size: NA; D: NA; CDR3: CSVECNEQYF; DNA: TGCAGCGTTGAGTGTAACGAGCAGTACTTC
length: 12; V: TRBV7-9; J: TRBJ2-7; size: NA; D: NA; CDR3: CASSSGTTEQYF; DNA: TGTGCCAGCAGCTCGGGGACAACCGAGCAGTACTTC
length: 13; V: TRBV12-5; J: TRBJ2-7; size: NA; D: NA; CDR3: CASGLGGTVEQYF; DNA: TGTGCTAGTGGTTTGGGGGGGACGGTCGAGCAGTACTTC
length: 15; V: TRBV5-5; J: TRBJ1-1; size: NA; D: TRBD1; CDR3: CASSGAGTGDTEAFF; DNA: TGTGCCAGCAGCGGCGCCGGGACAGGGGACACTGAAGCTTTCTTT
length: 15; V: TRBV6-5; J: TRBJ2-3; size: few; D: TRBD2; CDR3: CASSRAGGVTDTQYF; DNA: TGTGCCAGCAGTCGAGCGGGAGGGGTCACAGATACGCAGTATTTT